The 16 T cell receptor beta chains presented below share a single source sample, sequenced in a study of molecular identifiers for immune sequencing clone quantification. In TCRdb, the PCR reads were re-called with MiXCR into one record per CDR3 protein. The sample lists 490,000 or so distinct CDR3 sequences, about a fifth occurring once. Sequenced: naive CD8+ T cells from blood, with Jurkat cell RNA spiked in. The sample's subset: FACS-sorted CD8+CD4-CCR7+CD45RA+ naive T cells. All receptors come from a human donor in good health. Some libraries in this study had Jurkat cell RNA spiked in.

At least ten counts were recorded for this clonotype. The rearrangement uses TRBV4-3 and TRBJ2-7, with 10 bases identical to TRBD2. The CDR3 spans 15 residues. The V segment lost 0 bases and the J segment 6 bases; nucleotides outside the gene matches: 5. CDR1 and CDR2 from the germline V gene are LGHNA and YSLEER. The CDR3 protein is CASSQDQLAGTEQYF. The CDR3 DNA sequence: TGCGCCAGCAGCCAAGATCAACTAGCGGGGACCGAGCAGTACTTC.

This clonotype was seen a few times. The chain couples TRBV4-3 to TRBJ2-7, with D unresolved. CDR1 LGHNA and CDR2 YSLEER come from the germline V gene. V lost 0 bases to trimming and J lost 3 bases, with 9 bases between them. There are 14 residues in the CDR3. The CDR3 DNA reads as TGCGCCAGCAGCCAAGATCAGATGGGCTACGAGCAGTACTTC. It specifies CASSQDQMGYEQYF.

Worth noting for this clonotype: This sequence may be a read error, since a much larger clone differs from it by one base. The gene calls are TRBV5-4 and TRBJ2-5; the match to TRBD1 covers 9 bases. The germline CDR1 and CDR2 sequences are SGHNT and YYREEE (reference sequence). This CDR3 has 16 residues. CDR3: CAGSLAWDRAQETQYF. DNA of the CDR3: TGTGCCGGCAGCTTGGCCTGGGACAGGGCCCAAGAGACCCAGTACTTC.

There are many counts of this clonotype. The chain is built from TRBV19 and TRBJ2-7; TRBD1 aligns across 7 bases. This CDR3 spans 12 amino acids. Germline V lookup: CDR1 LNHDA, CDR2 SQIVND (reference sequence). V was clipped by 1 base and J by 7 bases; unmatched bases: 1. CDR3 bases: TGTGCCAGTAGTATAGGACAGGGAGAGCAGTACTTC. Its translation: CASSIGQGEQYF.

This clonotype came up many times. The rearrangement links TRBV6-6 to TRBJ2-3, with D perhaps matching TRBD1 or TRBD2 (5 bases each). The CDR3 runs 15 residues. Germline V gene data show CDR1 as MNHNY and CDR2 as SVGAGI (reference sequence). Trimming removed 3 bases at V and 2 bases at J, with 12 bases between. The CDR3 DNA reads as TGTGCCAGCAGTTATAACGAGGGGCTCACAGATACGCAGTATTTT. Protein product: CASSYNEGLTDTQYF.

The chain combines TRBV5-4 with TRBJ2-7; 12 nucleotides match TRBD2. The V segment lost 0 bases and the J segment 7 bases; nucleotides outside the gene matches: 2. The CDR3 runs 14 residues. Germline CDR1 is SGHNT and CDR2 is YYREEE (reference sequence). For the CDR3, the DNA is TGTGCCAGCAGCTTGGCTAGCGGGGGGGATGAGCAGTACTTC. It translates to CASSLASGGDEQYF.

A word on this clonotype: One end of the junction varies from germline; a read error may be responsible. V gene TRBV9 combines with J gene TRBJ2-7; 8 positions agree with TRBD1. The length of the CDR3 is 14 residues. Germline CDR1 and CDR2: SGDLS and YYNGEE. The CDR3 DNA reads TGTGCCGGCAGCATCGGACAGGGTCAGGACGAGCAGTACTTC. Its translation: CAGSIGQGQDEQYF.

This clonotype was counted ten times or more. The gene calls are TRBV20-1 and TRBJ2-7, with unresolved D. The V gene lost 0 bases and the J gene lost 0 bases, with 6 bases spanning the gap. The germline V gene has CDR1 DFQATT and CDR2 SNEGSKA (reference sequence). This CDR3 spans 13 amino acids. The DNA of the CDR3 is TGCAGTGCTAGAGAGGTTGACTCCTACGAGCAGTACTTC. It is translated as CSAREVDSYEQYF.

The chain combines TRBV30 with TRBJ1-1; D remains unclear. Trimming took 5 bases from V and 4 from J, leaving 20 bases between them. The CDR3 spans 15 residues. CDR1 and CDR2 from the germline V gene are GTSNPN and SVGIG (reference sequence). The CDR3 bases are TGTGCCTGGGGTGACACCCGCTTCGGGATCACTGAAGCTTTCTTT. It codes for CAWGDTRFGITEAFF. Together with reference TRBV30 and TRBJ1-1, the CDR3 gives the full variable domain: SQTIHQWPATLVQPVGSPLSLECTVEGTSNPNLYWYRQAAGRGLQLLFYSVGIGQISSEVPQNLSASRPQDRQFILSSKKLLLSDSGFYLCAWGDTRFGITEAFFGQGTRLTVV.

This clonotype has just a few counts. The rearrangement links TRBV5-6 to TRBJ1-5; D is ambiguous. CDR3 length equals 14 residues. V was pared by 2 bases and J by 6 bases, with 12 bases between. CDR1 SGHDT and CDR2 YYEEEE come from the germline V gene. The CDR3 DNA is TGTGCCAGCAGCTTCCGGACTGAGACTCAGCCCCAGCATTTT. Protein sequence: CASSFRTETQPQHF. Looking up the rest from reference TRBV5-6 and TRBJ1-5 gives the full variable domain: DAGVTQSPTHLIKTRGQQVTLRCSPKSGHDTVSWYQQALGQGPQFIFQYYEEEERQRGNFPDRFSGHQFPNYSSELNVNALLLGDSALYLCASSFRTETQPQHFGDGTRLSIL.

This clonotype occurred many times. CDR3: CASSPDLSTQYF. The CDR3 DNA follows: TGTGCCAGCAGCCCGGACCTTTCTACGCAGTATTTT. This rearrangement joins TRBV7-9 to TRBJ2-3; unclear D gene. V was shortened by 5 bases and J by 8 bases, with 11 bases between the two germline ends. From germline, CDR1 is SEHNR and CDR2 FQNEAQ (reference sequence). The CDR3 length is 12 residues.

Concerning this clonotype itself: Germline is not matched at one junction end, which may reflect a read error. This chain connects TRBV19 to TRBJ2-3, with D maybe TRBD2 (5 bases). From germline, CDR1 is LNHDA and CDR2 SQIVND (reference sequence). The CDR3 is 15 amino acids. CDR3 sequence (DNA): TGTGCCAGTAGTATAGGTCTAGCTTCCACAGATACGCAGTTTTTT. Its translation is CASSIGLASTDTQFF. The entire variable domain, with the rest obtained from reference TRBV19 and TRBJ2-3, is as follows: DGGITQSPKYLFRKEGQNVTLSCEQNLNHDAMYWYRQDPGQGLRLIYYSQIVNDFQKGDIAEGYSVSREKKESFPLTVTSAQKNPTAFYLCASSIGLASTDTQFFGPGTRLTVL.

This clonotype was found many times. The gene calls are TRBV4-1 and TRBJ2-7; 9 bases map to TRBD1. Looked up from germline, CDR1 is MGHRA and CDR2 is YSYEKL. Trimming at V came to 1 base and at J to 5 bases, leaving 6 bases not matched to a gene. The CDR3 consists of 15 residues. The CDR3: CASSQAGTGSHEQYF. CDR3 DNA: TGCGCCAGCAGCCAAGCCGGGACAGGGAGTCACGAGCAGTACTTC.

The V call is TRBV27, the J call TRBJ1-2, with 10 bases fitting TRBD1. After removal of 2 bases from V and 6 bases from J, the junction contained 12 bases not matched to a gene. Germline CDR1 is MNHEY and CDR2 is SMNVEV (reference sequence). CDR3 length equals 17 residues. CDR3 nucleotide sequence: TGTGCCAGCAGTTTAGCCAGGAGGACAGGGGGAGAAAATGGCTACACCTTC. It encodes CASSLARRTGGENGYTF.

On this clonotype: This sequence may be a read error, since a much larger clone differs from it by one base. This sequence joins TRBV28 and TRBJ2-7, with 14 bases fitting TRBD2. This CDR3 comprises 15 residues. Germline V lookup: CDR1 MDHEN, CDR2 SYDVKM. The CDR3, as DNA: TGTGCCAGCAGTTTCGGACTAGCGGGGGGTCGTGAGCAGCACTTC. Protein: CASSFGLAGGREQHF.

This clonotype was picked up a small number of times. The J gene is TRBJ2-3, the V gene TRBV19; perhaps TRBD2 as D (6 bases). The CDR3 consists of 14 residues. Looked up from germline, CDR1 is LNHDA and CDR2 is SQIVND (reference sequence). Between the trimmed V and J ends, which lost 8 bases and 2 bases, there was a span of 14 bases. CDR3 coding DNA: TGTGCCAGTGGACGGACTATATACACAGATACGCAGTATTTT. This encodes CASGRTIYTDTQYF.